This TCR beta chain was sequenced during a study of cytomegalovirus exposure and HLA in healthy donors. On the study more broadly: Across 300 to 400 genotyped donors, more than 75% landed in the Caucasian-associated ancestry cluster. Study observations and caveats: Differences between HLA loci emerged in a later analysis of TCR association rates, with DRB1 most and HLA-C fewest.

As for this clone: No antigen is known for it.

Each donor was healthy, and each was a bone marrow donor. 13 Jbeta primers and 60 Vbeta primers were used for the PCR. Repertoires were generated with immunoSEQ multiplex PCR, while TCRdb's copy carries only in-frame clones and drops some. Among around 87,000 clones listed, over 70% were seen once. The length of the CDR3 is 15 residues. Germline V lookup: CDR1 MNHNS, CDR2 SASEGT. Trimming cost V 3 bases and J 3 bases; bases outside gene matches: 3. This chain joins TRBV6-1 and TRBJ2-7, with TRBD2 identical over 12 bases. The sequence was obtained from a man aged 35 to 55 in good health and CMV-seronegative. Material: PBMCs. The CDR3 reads CASSDRTSGDYEQYF. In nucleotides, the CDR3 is TGTGCCAGCAGTGATCGGACTAGCGGGGACTACGAGCAGTACTTC.